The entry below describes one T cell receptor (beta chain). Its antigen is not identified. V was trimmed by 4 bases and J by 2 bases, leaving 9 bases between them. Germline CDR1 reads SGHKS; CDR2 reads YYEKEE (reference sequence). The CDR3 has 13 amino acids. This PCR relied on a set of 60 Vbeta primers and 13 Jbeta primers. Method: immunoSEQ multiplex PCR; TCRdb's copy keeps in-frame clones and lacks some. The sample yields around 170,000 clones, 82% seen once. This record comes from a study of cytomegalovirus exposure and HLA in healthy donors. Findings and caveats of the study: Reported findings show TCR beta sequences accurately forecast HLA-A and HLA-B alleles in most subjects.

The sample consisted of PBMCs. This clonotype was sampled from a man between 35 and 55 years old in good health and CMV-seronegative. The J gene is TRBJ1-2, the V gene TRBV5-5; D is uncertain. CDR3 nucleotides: TGTGCCAGCAGCACGGGAGTGAACTATGGCTACACCTTC. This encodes CASSTGVNYGYTF.